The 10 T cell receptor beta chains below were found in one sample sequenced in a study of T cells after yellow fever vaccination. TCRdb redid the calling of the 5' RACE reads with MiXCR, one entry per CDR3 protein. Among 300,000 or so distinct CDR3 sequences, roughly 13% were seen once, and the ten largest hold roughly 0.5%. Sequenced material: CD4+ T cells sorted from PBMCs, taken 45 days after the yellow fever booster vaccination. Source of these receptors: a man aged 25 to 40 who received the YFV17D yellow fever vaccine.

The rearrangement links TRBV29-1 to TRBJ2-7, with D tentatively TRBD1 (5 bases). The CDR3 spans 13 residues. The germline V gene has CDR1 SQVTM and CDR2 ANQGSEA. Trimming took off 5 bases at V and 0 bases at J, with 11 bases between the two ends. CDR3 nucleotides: TGCAGCGTTAGTCCAGGGATCTCCTACGAGCAGTACTTC. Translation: CSVSPGISYEQYF.

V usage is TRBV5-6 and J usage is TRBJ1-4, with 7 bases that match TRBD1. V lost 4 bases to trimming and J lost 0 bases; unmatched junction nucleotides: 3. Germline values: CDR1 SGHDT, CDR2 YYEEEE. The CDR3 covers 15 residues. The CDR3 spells CASSPGTATNEKLFF. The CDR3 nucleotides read TGTGCCAGCAGCCCAGGGACAGCAACTAATGAAAAACTGTTTTTT.

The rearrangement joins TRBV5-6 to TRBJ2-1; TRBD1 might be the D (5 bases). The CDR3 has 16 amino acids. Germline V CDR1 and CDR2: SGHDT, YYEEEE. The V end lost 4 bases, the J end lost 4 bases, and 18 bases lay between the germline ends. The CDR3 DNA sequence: TGTGCCAGCAGCGTGCGATCGTCAGGGATTTACAATGAGCAGTTCTTC. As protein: CASSVRSSGIYNEQFF.

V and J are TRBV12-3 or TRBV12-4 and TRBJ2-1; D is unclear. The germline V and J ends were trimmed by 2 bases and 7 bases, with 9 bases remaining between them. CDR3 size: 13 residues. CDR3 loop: CASSLMGFNEQFF. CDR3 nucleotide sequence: TGTGCCAGCAGTTTAATGGGGTTTAATGAGCAGTTCTTC.

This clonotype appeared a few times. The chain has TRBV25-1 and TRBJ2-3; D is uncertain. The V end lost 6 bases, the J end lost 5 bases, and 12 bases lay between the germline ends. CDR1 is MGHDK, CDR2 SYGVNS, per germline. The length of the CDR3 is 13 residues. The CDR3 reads CASSSGLEDTQYF. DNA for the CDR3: TGTGCCAGCAGCTCGGGTCTGGAAGATACGCAGTATTTT.

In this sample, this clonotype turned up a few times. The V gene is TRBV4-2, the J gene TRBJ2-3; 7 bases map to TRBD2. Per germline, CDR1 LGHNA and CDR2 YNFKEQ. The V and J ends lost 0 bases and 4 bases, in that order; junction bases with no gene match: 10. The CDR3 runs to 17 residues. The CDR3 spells CASSQDTTGGASDTQYF. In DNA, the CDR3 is TGTGCCAGCAGCCAAGATACTACGGGAGGAGCATCAGATACGCAGTATTTT.

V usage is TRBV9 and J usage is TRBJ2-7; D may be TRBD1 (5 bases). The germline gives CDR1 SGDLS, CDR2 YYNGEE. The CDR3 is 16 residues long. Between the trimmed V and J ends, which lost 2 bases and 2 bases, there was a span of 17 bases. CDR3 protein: CASSVGPDMVTYEQYF. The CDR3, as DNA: TGTGCCAGCAGCGTCGGACCGGACATGGTAACCTACGAGCAGTACTTC. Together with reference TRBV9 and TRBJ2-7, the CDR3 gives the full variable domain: DSGVTQTPKHLITATGQRVTLRCSPRSGDLSVYWYQQSLDQGLQFLIQYYNGEERAKGNILERFSAQQFPDLHSELNLSSLELGDSALYFCASSVGPDMVTYEQYFGPGTRLTVT.

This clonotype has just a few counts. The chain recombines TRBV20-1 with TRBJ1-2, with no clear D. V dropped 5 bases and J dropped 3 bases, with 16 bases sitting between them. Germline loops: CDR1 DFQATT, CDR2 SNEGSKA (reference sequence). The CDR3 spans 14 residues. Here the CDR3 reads CSARPALAHYGYTF. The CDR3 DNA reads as TGCAGTGCTCGGCCGGCCTTAGCCCACTATGGCTACACCTTC.

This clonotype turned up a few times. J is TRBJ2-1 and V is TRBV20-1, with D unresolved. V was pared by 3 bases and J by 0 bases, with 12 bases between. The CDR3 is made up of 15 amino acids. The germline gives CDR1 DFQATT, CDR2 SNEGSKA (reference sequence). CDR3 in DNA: TGCAGTGCTAGTAAGACGGATAGCTCCTACAATGAGCAGTTCTTC. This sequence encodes CSASKTDSSYNEQFF.

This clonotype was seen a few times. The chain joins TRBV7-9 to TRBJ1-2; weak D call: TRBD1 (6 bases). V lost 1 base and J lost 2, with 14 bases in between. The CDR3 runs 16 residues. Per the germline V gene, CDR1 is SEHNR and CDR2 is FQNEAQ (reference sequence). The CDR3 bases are TGTGCCAGCAGCTTAGGGCAGGGGACCTCAAACTATGGCTACACCTTC. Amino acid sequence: CASSLGQGTSNYGYTF.